The present T cell receptor (beta chain) was sequenced within a study of shared clonotypes between healthy human individuals. Study-wide background: CD4 naive and CD4 memory each took three plates per donor, while CD8 naive took two and CD8 memory one.

Authors' methods: Filtering differed because ImmunoSEQ produced junction-only sequences that carried no quality scores. TCRdb's table, derived via immunoSEQ multiplex PCR, lists solely in-frame clones and lacks some. V, J and clone size were drawn from that table, and D and trimming were deduced from the DNA. The data show roughly 2 million clones, 90% to 95% seen once. Germline V gene sequence: CDR1 MNHEY, CDR2 SVGAGI. V lost 2 bases, J lost 6 bases, and 11 bases lay in between. This CDR3 comprises 13 residues. A word on this clone: Its antigen is not identified.

Study-wide findings and caveats: The expectation was that sequencing depth would affect clonotype sharing among donors. Some naive CD4 clonotypes, around 4.9%, turned up in common across a few donors.

Material: naive CD4+ T cells sorted from blood. Regarding subset: CD45RA+ positively selected. This receptor was taken from a man aged 18 to 29 in good health. The chain joins TRBV6-5 to TRBJ2-7, with TRBD1 as a possible D gene (6 bases). The CDR3 coding sequence is TGTGCCAGCAGTTACCCAGGGGAAAGCGAGCAGTACTTC. It specifies CASSYPGESEQYF.